Listed here are 28 T cell receptor beta chains from one sample, sequenced in a study of metastatic and nonmetastatic thyroid tumors. No patient had received any treatment before thyroid surgery. MiXCR reprocessed the PCR reads for TCRdb. The sample lists roughly 23,000 clones, 23% occurring once. Material: blood. The receptors here all came from a male donor with papillary thyroid cancer or a benign thyroid nodule (not recorded which). Some clones in this sample may be carry-over from other donors' samples.

J is TRBJ2-1 and V is TRBV6-1, with TRBD2 matching over 10 bases. In germline, CDR1 is MNHNS, CDR2 SASEGT. The CDR3 loop spans 15 amino acids. With 5 bases clipped from V and 8 bases from J, the junction kept 9 bases outside the gene matches. The CDR3 nucleotides read TGTGCCAGCAGTCCCCTAGCGGGAGACGTCGATGAGCAGTTCTTC. Its translation: CASSPLAGDVDEQFF.

The chain joins TRBV3-1 to TRBJ2-2; TRBD2 matches at 10 bases. CDR1 LGHDT and CDR2 YNNKEL come from the germline V gene (reference sequence). This CDR3 has 17 residues. Trimming cost V 2 bases and J 6 bases; bases outside gene matches: 9. The CDR3 here is CASSQIAGGRGSGELFF. The CDR3 DNA sequence: TGTGCCAGCAGCCAAATAGCGGGAGGAAGGGGGTCCGGGGAGCTGTTTTTT.

In the case of this clone: One end of the junction does not line up with germline, which may come from a read error. The chain is built from TRBV7-2 and TRBJ2-7; the D gene could be TRBD1 or TRBD2 (5 bases each). CDR3 size: 15 residues. The germline V gene encodes CDR1 SGHTA and CDR2 FQGNSA. CDR3 in DNA: TGTGCCAGCAGCTTAGGAGGGGTTCTGGTAGGCGAGCAGCACTTC. Translating gives CASSLGGVLVGEQHF.

This clone was counted many times. The V and J genes are TRBV19 and TRBJ2-1, with D unclear. CDR1 and CDR2 from the germline V gene are LNHDA and SQIVND (reference sequence). Trimming shortened V by 6 bases and J by 0 bases, and 12 bases separated the two germline ends. The CDR3 runs to 15 residues. The CDR3 spells CASSRGVVSYNEQFF. The CDR3 DNA reads TGTGCCAGTAGCAGAGGTGTGGTCTCCTACAATGAGCAGTTCTTC. The complete variable domain, with remaining parts taken from reference TRBV19 and TRBJ2-1, reads DGGITQSPKYLFRKEGQNVTLSCEQNLNHDAMYWYRQDPGQGLRLIYYSQIVNDFQKGDIAEGYSVSREKKESFPLTVTSAQKNPTAFYLCASSRGVVSYNEQFFGPGTRLTVL.

A note on this clone: Its ends do not fully match the called genes, so a read error is possible. This chain connects TRBV7-7 to TRBJ2-2; D assignment may be TRBD1 or TRBD2 (7 bases each). Looked up from germline, CDR1 is SSHAT and CDR2 is FNYEAQ (reference sequence). The CDR3 is 16 amino acids. This CDR3 reads CASSPRGGGNTGELFF. In nucleotides, the CDR3 is TGTGCTAGCAGCCCTAGGGGAGGGGGCAACACCGGGGAGCTGTTTTTT. The variable domain in full, with the rest retrieved from reference TRBV7-7 and TRBJ2-2, is GAGVSQSPRYKVTKRGQDVTLRCDPISSHATLYWYQQALGQGPEFLTYFNYEAQPDKSGLPSDRFSAERPEGSISTLTIQRTEQRDSAMYRCASSPRGGGNTGELFFGEGSRLTVL.

The V call is TRBV2, the J call TRBJ2-3; 8 bases match TRBD2. Trimming at V came to 6 bases and at J to 1 base, leaving 12 bases not matched to a gene. CDR1 is SNHLY, CDR2 FYNNEI, per germline. This CDR3 is built from 17 residues. The DNA of the CDR3 is TGTGCCAGCAGGGACGGACTAGCTGTTTGGGGCACAGATACGCAGTATTTT. This translates into CASRDGLAVWGTDTQYF. Drawing the rest from reference TRBV2 and TRBJ2-3, the complete variable domain is EPEVTQTPSHQVTQMGQEVILRCVPISNHLYFYWYRQILGQKVEFLVSFYNNEISEKSEIFDDQFSVERPDGSNFTLKIRSTKLEDSAMYFCASRDGLAVWGTDTQYFGPGTRLTVL.

This clone appeared a few times. A much more abundant neighbour one base away suggests this may be a read error. V is TRBV10-3 and J is TRBJ1-1; unclear D gene. The CDR3 contains 14 residues. CDR1 is ENHRY and CDR2 is SYGVKD in the germline V gene. CDR3 in DNA: TGTACCATCAGCCCCGACAATATGAACACTGAAGCTTTCTTT. The encoded protein is CTISPDNMNTEAFF.

This clone was observed a handful of times. The genes are TRBV27 and TRBJ2-1; D gene uncertain. Germline V gives CDR1 MNHEY, CDR2 SMNVEV (reference sequence). The CDR3 covers 18 residues. Trimming removed 4 bases from V and 0 bases from J, with 19 bases in between. The CDR3 protein is CASSSHLLEVSSYNEQFF. Here the CDR3 DNA reads TGTGCCAGCAGTTCACATCTACTTGAGGTGAGCTCCTACAATGAGCAGTTCTTC.

This clone was seen only a few times. This chain joins TRBV28 and TRBJ2-1, with a possible D match to TRBD2 (5 bases). Per the germline V gene, CDR1 is MDHEN and CDR2 is SYDVKM. This CDR3 region has 15 residues. The V end was cut by 2 bases, the J end by 6 bases, with 14 bases between. For the CDR3, the DNA is TGTGCCAGCAGTTTACAGCGGACGACTGGCAATGAGCAGTTCTTC. Translated, it gives CASSLQRTTGNEQFF.

In its sample, this clone was seen many times. The rearrangement joins TRBV18 to TRBJ2-2; 9 bases are shared with TRBD2. V shed 3 bases, J shed 5 bases, and the junction held 7 bases outside the gene matches. CDR3 length: 16 amino acids. Looked up from germline, CDR1 is KGHSH and CDR2 is LQKENI. The CDR3 is CASSPSLAGVTGELFF. The DNA for the CDR3 is TGTGCCAGCTCACCCTCACTAGCGGGCGTAACCGGGGAGCTGTTTTTT. Full variable domain (outside the CDR3, taken from reference TRBV18 and TRBJ2-2): NAGVMQNPRHLVRRRGQEARLRCSPMKGHSHVYWYRQLPEEGLKFMVYLQKENIIDESGMPKERFSAEFPKEGPSILRIQQVVRGDSAAYFCASSPSLAGVTGELFFGEGSRLTVL.

In this sample, this clone turned up many times. The same CDR3 is also encoded by other DNA sequences in this sample. The V gene is TRBV9, the J gene TRBJ2-7; D tentatively reads TRBD1 or TRBD2 (5 bases each). V was cut by 3 bases and J by 0 bases, with 13 bases left in between. Germline CDR1 is SGDLS and CDR2 is YYNGEE. The CDR3 is 15 amino acids. CDR3 coding DNA: TGTGCCAGCAGCGGTTCCGGGGCGGTCTCCTACGAGCAGTACTTC. This gives the protein CASSGSGAVSYEQYF. Looking up the rest from reference TRBV9 and TRBJ2-7 gives the full variable domain: DSGVTQTPKHLITATGQRVTLRCSPRSGDLSVYWYQQSLDQGLQFLIQYYNGEERAKGNILERFSAQQFPDLHSELNLSSLELGDSALYFCASSGSGAVSYEQYFGPGTRLTVT.

This clone was observed at least ten times. This chain joins TRBV20-1 and TRBJ1-5; D ambiguous. Trimming removed 1 base at V and 7 bases at J, with 11 bases between. Per germline, CDR1 DFQATT and CDR2 SNEGSKA (reference sequence). CDR3 size: 13 residues. This chain's CDR3 is CSARVGGKQPQHF. The CDR3 coding sequence is TGCAGTGCTAGAGTTGGAGGGAAACAGCCCCAGCATTTT.

This clone appeared many times. This chain connects TRBV3-1 to TRBJ2-7; weak D call: TRBD2 (6 bases). Germline CDR1 and CDR2: LGHDT and YNNKEL (reference sequence). CDR3 length: 17 amino acids. Trimming left V 0 bases short and J 2 bases short, with 17 bases between. The DNA of the CDR3 is TGTGCCAGCAGCCAAGATCGGGGGACCCGCCTTACCTACGAGCAGTACTTC. It is translated as CASSQDRGTRLTYEQYF.

This clone has ten or more counts. The chain couples TRBV6-1 to TRBJ1-2; a possible D gene is TRBD1 (6 bases). Per germline, CDR1 MNHNS and CDR2 SASEGT. V was pared by 7 bases and J by 1 base, with 13 bases between. This CDR3 has 14 amino acids. The CDR3 spells CASTPQGINYGYTF. For the CDR3, the DNA is TGTGCCAGCACCCCTCAGGGGATTAACTATGGCTACACCTTC.

This clone was detected a few times. The V call is TRBV27, the J call TRBJ2-1; 14 nucleotides line up with TRBD2. The germline V gene encodes CDR1 MNHEY and CDR2 SMNVEV (reference sequence). Unmatched junction bases numbered 9, after V lost 7 bases and J lost 7 bases. The CDR3 is made up of 16 amino acids. The CDR3 protein is CASKLSGTSGRNEQFF. In DNA form, the CDR3 reads TGTGCCAGCAAACTATCCGGGACTAGCGGGAGAAATGAGCAGTTCTTC.

CDR3 loop: CASSLRPGQTGNTIYF. The CDR3 DNA reads as TGTGCCAGCAGCTTACGTCCGGGACAGACTGGAAACACCATATATTTT. This rearrangement joins TRBV11-2 to TRBJ1-3; 7 bases are shared with TRBD1. Germline CDR1 SGHAT, CDR2 FQNNGV. Trimming cost V 2 bases and J 2 bases; bases outside gene matches: 6. This CDR3 contains 16 residues.

The chain has TRBV5-1 and TRBJ2-5; D possibly uses TRBD1 or TRBD2 (5 bases each). This CDR3 comprises 16 residues. Trimming pared 0 bases from V and 4 bases from J, leaving 16 bases between. From germline, CDR1 is SGHRS and CDR2 YFSETQ. This CDR3 reads CASSLAVAVGGETQYF. In DNA form, the CDR3 reads TGCGCCAGCAGCTTGGCTGTTGCGGTTGGGGGAGAGACCCAGTACTTC.

On this clone itself: This may be a read error, as it is one base from a much larger clone. Other nucleotide sequences in the sample specify the same CDR3. The chain recombines TRBV19 with TRBJ2-1, with D perhaps assigned TRBD1 or TRBD2 (7 bases each). The CDR3 runs 15 residues. Germline V gene data show CDR1 as LNHDA and CDR2 as SQIVND (reference sequence). Trimming left V 3 bases short and J 9 bases short, with 18 bases between. Here the CDR3 reads CASSIRGGTNFEQFF. The CDR3 nucleotides are TGTGCCAGTAGTATCAGGGGGGGGACCAATTTTGAGCAGTTCTTC.

This clone was detected ten times or more. V usage is TRBV19 and J usage is TRBJ2-2; 10 bases align to TRBD2. CDR3 size: 15 residues. V gave up 7 bases and J gave up 0 bases; unmatched junction bases: 2. Germline loops: CDR1 LNHDA, CDR2 SQIVND (reference sequence). CDR3 amino acids: CASNSGRTNTGELFF. For the CDR3, the DNA is TGTGCCAGTAATAGCGGGAGGACGAACACCGGGGAGCTGTTTTTT.

This clone was found many times. V usage is TRBV3-1 and J usage is TRBJ2-5, with 9 nucleotides matching TRBD2. Per germline, CDR1 LGHDT and CDR2 YNNKEL (reference sequence). The CDR3 covers 16 residues. Losses at the gene ends were 0 bases for V and 5 bases for J; bases not matched to a gene: 7. The CDR3 reads CASSQDVGSGSETQYF. For the CDR3, the DNA is TGTGCCAGCAGCCAAGATGTGGGTAGCGGGAGCGAGACCCAGTACTTC.

This clone was observed many times. The chain employs TRBV24-1 and TRBJ2-1; TRBD2 agrees at 14 bases. CDR3 size: 17 residues. V dropped 4 bases and J dropped 8; count of bases not matched to a gene: 9. Germline-derived CDR1 and CDR2 are KGHDR and SFDVKD. The CDR3 DNA is TGTGCCACCAGTGACGCCGGGACTAGCGGGAGTTTCGATGAGCAGTTCTTC. Translation: CATSDAGTSGSFDEQFF.

There are many counts of this clone. V and J are TRBV7-2 and TRBJ2-7; the D is unclear. V was pared by 1 base and J by 6 bases, with 4 bases between. Looked up from germline, CDR1 is SGHTA and CDR2 is FQGNSA. This CDR3 spans 11 amino acids. The CDR3 DNA is TGTGCCAGCAGCTTAGTTGGCGAGCAGTACTTC. Protein product: CASSLVGEQYF.

As for this clone: At one end the junction does not follow the germline gene, possibly because of a read error. The V and J genes are TRBV12-3 or TRBV12-4 and TRBJ2-7, with D possibly matching TRBD2 (5 bases). This CDR3 region has 13 residues. CDR3 nucleotide sequence: TGTGACAGCACTCGGGAACTGGGCTACGAGCAGTACTTC. Its translation: CDSTRELGYEQYF.

Remarks on this clone: As the CDR3 is not closed by the conserved phenylalanine or tryptophan, this likely results from a read error. The chain carries TRBV19 and TRBJ2-6; D call uncertain. The CDR3 spans 13 residues. V shed 6 bases and J shed 10 bases, with 13 bases lying between them. CDR1 LNHDA and CDR2 SQIVND come from the germline V gene (reference sequence). CDR3 sequence (DNA): TGTGCCAGTAGGGAGTCAGGTTCGAACGTCCTGACTTTA. This encodes CASRESGSNVLTL.

This clone appeared many times. The gene calls are TRBV19 and TRBJ1-5; 8 nucleotides align to TRBD1. With 3 bases clipped from V and 3 bases from J, the junction kept 7 bases outside the gene matches. In germline, CDR1 is LNHDA, CDR2 SQIVND (reference sequence). This CDR3 spans 16 amino acids. The CDR3: CASSITGGIPNQPQHF. The CDR3 nucleotides are TGTGCCAGTAGTATTACAGGGGGTATTCCCAATCAGCCCCAGCATTTT. Drawing the rest from reference TRBV19 and TRBJ1-5, the complete variable domain is DGGITQSPKYLFRKEGQNVTLSCEQNLNHDAMYWYRQDPGQGLRLIYYSQIVNDFQKGDIAEGYSVSREKKESFPLTVTSAQKNPTAFYLCASSITGGIPNQPQHFGDGTRLSIL.

This clone has a count of ten or more. V and J are TRBV29-1 and TRBJ2-1; D ambiguous. The germline V gene has CDR1 SQVTM and CDR2 ANQGSEA. Trimming removed 3 bases from V and 10 bases from J, with 7 bases in between. The CDR3 contains 10 residues. The chain's CDR3 is CSVDIEEQFF. CDR3 coding DNA: TGCAGCGTTGATATAGAAGAGCAGTTCTTC.

The chain carries TRBV6-1 and TRBJ2-7; 8 nucleotides match TRBD2. V was pared by 3 bases and J by 0 bases, with 1 base of the junction left unmatched. Germline V gene sequence: CDR1 MNHNS, CDR2 SASEGT. There are 14 residues in the CDR3. The CDR3, as DNA: TGTGCCAGCAGTGACCTAGCGGGCTCCTACGAGCAGTACTTC. Protein sequence: CASSDLAGSYEQYF.

This clone was picked up many times. V gene TRBV19 combines with J gene TRBJ2-7; 7 nucleotides align to TRBD2. V trimming: 5 bases; J trimming: 5 bases; junction bases outside the gene matches: 12. The CDR3 extends over 15 amino acids. CDR1 is LNHDA, CDR2 SQIVND, per germline (reference sequence). CDR3 protein: CASSPRLARGHEQYF. For the CDR3, the DNA is TGTGCCAGTAGTCCCCGACTAGCTAGGGGACACGAGCAGTACTTC.